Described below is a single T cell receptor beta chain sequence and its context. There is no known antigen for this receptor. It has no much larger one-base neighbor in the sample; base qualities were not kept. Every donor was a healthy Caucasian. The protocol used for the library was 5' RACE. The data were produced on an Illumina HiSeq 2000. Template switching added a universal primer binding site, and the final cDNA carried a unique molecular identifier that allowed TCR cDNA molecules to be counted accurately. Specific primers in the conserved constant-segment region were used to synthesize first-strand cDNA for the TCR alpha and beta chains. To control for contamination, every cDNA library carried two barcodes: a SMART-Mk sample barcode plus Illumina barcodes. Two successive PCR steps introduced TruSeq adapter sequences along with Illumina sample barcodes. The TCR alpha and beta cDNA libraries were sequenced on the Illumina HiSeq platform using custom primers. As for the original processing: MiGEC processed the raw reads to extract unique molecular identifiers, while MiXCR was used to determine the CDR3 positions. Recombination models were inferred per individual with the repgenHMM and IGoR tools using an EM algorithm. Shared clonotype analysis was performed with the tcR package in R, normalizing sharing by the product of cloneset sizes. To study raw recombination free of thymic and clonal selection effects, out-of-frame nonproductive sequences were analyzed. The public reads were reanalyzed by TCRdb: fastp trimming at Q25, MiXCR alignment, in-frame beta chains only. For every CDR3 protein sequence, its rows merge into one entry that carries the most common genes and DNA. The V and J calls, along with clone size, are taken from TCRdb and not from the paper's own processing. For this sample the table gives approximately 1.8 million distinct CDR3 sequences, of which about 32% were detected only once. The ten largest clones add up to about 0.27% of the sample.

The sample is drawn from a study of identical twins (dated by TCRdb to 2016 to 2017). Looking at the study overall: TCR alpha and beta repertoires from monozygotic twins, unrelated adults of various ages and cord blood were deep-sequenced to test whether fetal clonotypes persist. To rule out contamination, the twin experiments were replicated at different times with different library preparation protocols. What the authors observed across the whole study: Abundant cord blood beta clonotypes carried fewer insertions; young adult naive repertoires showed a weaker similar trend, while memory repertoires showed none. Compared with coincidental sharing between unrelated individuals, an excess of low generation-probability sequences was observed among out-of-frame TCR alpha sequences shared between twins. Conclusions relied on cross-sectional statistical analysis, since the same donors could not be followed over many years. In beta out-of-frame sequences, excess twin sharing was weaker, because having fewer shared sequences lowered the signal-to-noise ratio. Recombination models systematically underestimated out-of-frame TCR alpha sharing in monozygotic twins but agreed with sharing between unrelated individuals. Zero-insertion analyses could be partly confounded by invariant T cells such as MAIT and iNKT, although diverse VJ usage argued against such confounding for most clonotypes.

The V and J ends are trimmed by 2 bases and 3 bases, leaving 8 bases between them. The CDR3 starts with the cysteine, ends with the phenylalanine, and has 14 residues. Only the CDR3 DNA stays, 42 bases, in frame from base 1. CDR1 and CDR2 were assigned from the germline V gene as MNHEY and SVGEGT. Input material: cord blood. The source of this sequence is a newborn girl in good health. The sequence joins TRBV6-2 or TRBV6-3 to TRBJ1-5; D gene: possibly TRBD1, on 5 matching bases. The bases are TGTGCCAGCAGTTACGCTGGGACCAATCAGCCCCAGCATTTT. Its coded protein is CASSYAGTNQPQHF.